This entry is about one TCR beta chain. This sample is drawn from a study of blood T cell repertoires in COVID-19. Across the study: Samples of COVID-19 (acute and convalescent) were obtained from the United States, Italy and Spain. From T cells, B-cell-depleted T cells, or PBMCs came the material, which was cDNA or gDNA.

CDR1 and CDR2 (germline): SGHNT, YYREEE (reference sequence). The V end was cut by 0 bases, the J end by 5 bases, with 9 bases between. The CDR3 runs 14 residues. Authors' data handling: Reference gene primer amplification gave estimated nucleated cell counts. Libraries were prepared by immunoSEQ multiplex PCR; TCRdb keeps only in-frame clonotypes and omits some of them. The V and J calls and clone size were taken over from that table, and D and trimming were inferred from the DNA. The sample records just over 650,000 clones, just under 90% being singletons. This clonotype was sampled from a woman aged 18-35 years with acute or convalescent COVID-19. Sequencing was carried out using peripheral blood. The chain links TRBV5-4 to TRBJ1-5; D ambiguous. The CDR3 loop is CASSLGRNHQPQHF. For the CDR3, the DNA is TGTGCCAGCAGCTTGGGGAGAAATCATCAGCCCCAGCATTTT.